This is a list of T cell receptor beta chains from one sample in a study of response to subunit inactivated influenza vaccine. MiXCR was run by TCRdb on the RT-PCR reads, yielding one entry per CDR3 protein. This repertoire shows around 520,000 distinct CDR3 sequences, 12% found once; its top ten account for about 10%. This specimen was PBMCs from blood, taken on the day of vaccination. These TCRs come from a man aged 45-65 years who received an inactivated influenza vaccine. Each CDR3 is given with its conserved first and last residue.

v_gene: TRBV24-1
j_gene: TRBJ2-5
len: 16
CDR3aa: CATSDFETGHQETQYF

v_gene: TRBV14
j_gene: TRBJ1-1
len: 15
CDR3aa: CASSQDQRDRGEAFF

v_gene: TRBV7-2
j_gene: TRBJ2-1
len: 15
CDR3aa: CASSFWTSGRDEQFF

v_gene: TRBV6-1
j_gene: TRBJ2-7
len: 16
CDR3aa: CASSQLWDTRGYEQYF

v_gene: TRBV3-1
j_gene: TRBJ1-5
len: 14
CDR3aa: CATFPSLFNQPQHF

v_gene: TRBV6-1
j_gene: TRBJ2-3
len: 15
CDR3aa: CASPRTSGYTDTQYF

v_gene: TRBV12-3/TRBV12-4
j_gene: TRBJ1-3
len: 16
CDR3aa: CASTSLGVLSGNTIYF

v_gene: TRBV7-6
j_gene: TRBJ1-3
len: 15
CDR3aa: CASSKGPDSGNTIYF

v_gene: TRBV12-3/TRBV12-4
j_gene: TRBJ1-3
len: 17
CDR3aa: CASSTDAVLVSGNTIYF

v_gene: TRBV15
j_gene: TRBJ2-3
len: 13
CDR3aa: CATTRTSTDTQYF

v_gene: TRBV10-3
j_gene: TRBJ1-1
len: 14
CDR3aa: CAISEQGANTEAFF

v_gene: TRBV6-2/TRBV6-3
j_gene: TRBJ2-2
len: 19
CDR3aa: CASNPSFPTSGSSVGELFF

v_gene: TRBV4-3
j_gene: TRBJ2-3
len: 18
CDR3aa: CASSQENVAESSTDTQYF

v_gene: TRBV28
j_gene: TRBJ1-2
len: 15
CDR3aa: CASSSYAGTDYGYTF

v_gene: TRBV4-3
j_gene: TRBJ2-7
len: 13
CDR3aa: CASSHGRGYEQYF

v_gene: TRBV6-1
j_gene: TRBJ2-2
len: 15
CDR3aa: CASWAQATNTGELFF

v_gene: TRBV10-3
j_gene: TRBJ2-3
len: 15
CDR3aa: CAISENVGSTDTQYF

v_gene: TRBV20-1
j_gene: TRBJ2-3
len: 12
CDR3aa: CSASGGADTQYF

v_gene: TRBV6-1
j_gene: TRBJ1-2
len: 16
CDR3aa: CASSEGSRSPNYGYTF

v_gene: TRBV7-9
j_gene: TRBJ1-1
len: 13
CDR3aa: CAGSLGGNTEAFF

v_gene: TRBV7-9
j_gene: TRBJ2-1
len: 13
CDR3aa: CASTLGLAGEQFF

v_gene: TRBV29-1
j_gene: TRBJ2-7
len: 17
CDR3aa: CSVDLLGTRGSSYEQYF

v_gene: TRBV5-1
j_gene: TRBJ2-5
len: 14
CDR3aa: CASSLAPIQETQYF

v_gene: TRBV29-1
j_gene: TRBJ1-4
len: 13
CDR3aa: CSVYRADNEKLFF

v_gene: TRBV7-9
j_gene: TRBJ2-1
len: 15
CDR3aa: CASSPPSGRAYEQFF

v_gene: TRBV6-2/TRBV6-3
j_gene: TRBJ2-3
len: 14
CDR3aa: CASSPEGRGDTQYF

v_gene: TRBV4-1
j_gene: TRBJ1-6
len: 17
CDR3aa: CASSHSGLRQPLSPLHF

v_gene: TRBV7-2
j_gene: TRBJ1-3
len: 13
CDR3aa: CASRQLAEVTIYF

v_gene: TRBV7-8
j_gene: TRBJ1-4
len: 17
CDR3aa: CASSLERFAPANEKLFF

v_gene: TRBV20-1
j_gene: TRBJ2-3
len: 12
CDR3aa: CSSSPFTDTQYF

v_gene: TRBV5-1
j_gene: TRBJ1-6
len: 16
CDR3aa: CASSLEGSSYNSPLHF

v_gene: TRBV20-1
j_gene: TRBJ2-3
len: 14
CDR3aa: CSARDWDSLTSQYF

v_gene: TRBV19
j_gene: TRBJ1-3
len: 15
CDR3aa: CASSIDRSSGNTIYF

v_gene: TRBV20-1
j_gene: TRBJ2-1
len: 12
CDR3aa: CSASQNDNEQFF

v_gene: TRBV7-3
j_gene: TRBJ2-3
len: 15
CDR3aa: CASSSTGASTDTQYF

v_gene: TRBV2
j_gene: TRBJ1-5
len: 14
CDR3aa: CASSGGDSNQPQHF

v_gene: TRBV2
j_gene: TRBJ2-1
len: 15
CDR3aa: CASSEDRGFINEQFF

v_gene: TRBV24-1
j_gene: TRBJ2-6
len: 16
CDR3aa: CATSDSPGSGANVLTF

v_gene: TRBV3-1
j_gene: TRBJ1-5
len: 14
CDR3aa: CASSPTGPYQPQHF

v_gene: TRBV7-8
j_gene: TRBJ2-1
len: 16
CDR3aa: CASSLVGRSGYNEQFF

v_gene: TRBV11-2
j_gene: TRBJ2-3
len: 14
CDR3aa: CASSLEELTDTQYF

v_gene: TRBV5-1
j_gene: TRBJ2-2
len: 15
CDR3aa: CASSWKGGNTGELFF

v_gene: TRBV6-5
j_gene: TRBJ1-1
len: 15
CDR3aa: CASSTLTGLSTEAFF

v_gene: TRBV5-6
j_gene: TRBJ2-3
len: 15
CDR3aa: CASSPRDRGRHTQSF

v_gene: TRBV15
j_gene: TRBJ2-4
len: 17
CDR3aa: CATSREASGSLKNIQYF

v_gene: TRBV19
j_gene: TRBJ2-3
len: 15
CDR3aa: CASSRPTSGRNTQYF

v_gene: TRBV28
j_gene: TRBJ1-4
len: 15
CDR3aa: CASSFGTGGREKLFF

v_gene: TRBV20-1
j_gene: TRBJ2-1
len: 14
CDR3aa: CSARIAGGRWEQFF

v_gene: TRBV7-2
j_gene: TRBJ2-1
len: 15
CDR3aa: CASSRPGLAKNEQFF

v_gene: TRBV20-1
j_gene: TRBJ2-1
len: 12
CDR3aa: CSASGEWDEQFF

v_gene: TRBV11-2
j_gene: TRBJ2-3
len: 15
CDR3aa: CASSLETTRTDTQYF

v_gene: TRBV10-3
j_gene: TRBJ2-3
len: 15
CDR3aa: CAISESAGGTDTQYF

v_gene: TRBV19
j_gene: TRBJ1-5
len: 14
CDR3aa: CASSILNRDQPQHF

v_gene: TRBV29-1
j_gene: TRBJ1-2
len: 11
CDR3aa: CSVVSFGGYTF

v_gene: TRBV7-2
j_gene: TRBJ1-5
len: 15
CDR3aa: CASSLEVGPGRTQHF

v_gene: TRBV4-3
j_gene: TRBJ2-1
len: 16
CDR3aa: CASSQGFRGTYNEQFF